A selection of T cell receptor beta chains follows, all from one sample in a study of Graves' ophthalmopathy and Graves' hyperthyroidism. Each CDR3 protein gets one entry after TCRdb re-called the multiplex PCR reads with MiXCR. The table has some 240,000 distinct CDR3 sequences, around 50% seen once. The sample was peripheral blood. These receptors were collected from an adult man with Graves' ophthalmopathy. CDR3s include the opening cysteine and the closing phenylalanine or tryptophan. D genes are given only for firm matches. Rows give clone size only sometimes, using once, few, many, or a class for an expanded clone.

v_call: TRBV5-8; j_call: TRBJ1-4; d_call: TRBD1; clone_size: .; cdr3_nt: TGTGCCAGCAGCTTTGCAGGGGGGGGAAAACTGTTTTTT; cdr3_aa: CASSFAGGGKLFF
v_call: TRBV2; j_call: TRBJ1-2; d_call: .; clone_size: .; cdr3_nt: TGTGCCAGCAGTGAGGGAATTGGGGTGGGCTACACCTTC; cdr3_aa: CASSEGIGVGYTF
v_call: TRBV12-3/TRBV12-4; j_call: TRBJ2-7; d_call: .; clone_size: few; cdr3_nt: TGTGCCAGCAGTGGACAGCCGCCTCTCTACGAGCAGTACTTC; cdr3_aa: CASSGQPPLYEQYF
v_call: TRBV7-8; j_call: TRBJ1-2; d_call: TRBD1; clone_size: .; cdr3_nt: TGTGCCAGCAGCCCCCGGACAGGAATCCATGGCTACACCTTC; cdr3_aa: CASSPRTGIHGYTF
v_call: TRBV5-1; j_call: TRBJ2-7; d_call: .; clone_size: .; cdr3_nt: TGCGCCAGCAGTTCGCCACAGGCCCAAGAGAACGAGCAGTACTTC; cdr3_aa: CASSSPQAQENEQYF
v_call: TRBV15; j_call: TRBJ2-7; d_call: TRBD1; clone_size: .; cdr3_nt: TGTGCCACCAGCAGAGATGGGACAGGGTACGAGCAGTACTTC; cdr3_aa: CATSRDGTGYEQYF
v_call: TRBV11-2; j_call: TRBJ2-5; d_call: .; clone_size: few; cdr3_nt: TGTGCCAGCAGGGACGCGGGTGAGACCCAGTACTTC; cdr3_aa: CASRDAGETQYF
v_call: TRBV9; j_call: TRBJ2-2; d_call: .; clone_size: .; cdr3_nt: TGTGCCAGCAGCGTTATAGGGGGGGAACCCACCGGGGAGCTGTTTTTT; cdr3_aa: CASSVIGGEPTGELFF
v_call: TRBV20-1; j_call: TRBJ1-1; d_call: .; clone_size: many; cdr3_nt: TGCAGTGCTAGAGACGGACGGTACAATGAAGCTTTCTTT; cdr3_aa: CSARDGRYNEAFF
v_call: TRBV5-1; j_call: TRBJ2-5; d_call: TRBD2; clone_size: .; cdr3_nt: TGCGCCAGCAGCTTGTGGAAGCTAGCGGGAAGGCAAGAGACCCAGTACTTC; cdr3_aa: CASSLWKLAGRQETQYF
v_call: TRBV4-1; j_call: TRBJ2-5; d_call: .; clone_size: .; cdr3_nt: TGCGCCAGCAGCCTCCAGGGAAGGGAGCAGTACTTC; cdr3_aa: CASSLQGREQYF
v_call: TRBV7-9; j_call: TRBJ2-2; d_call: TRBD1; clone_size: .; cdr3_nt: TGTGCCAGCAGCTTACTGGGACAGCCAGGCGGGGAGCTGTTTTTT; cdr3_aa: CASSLLGQPGGELFF
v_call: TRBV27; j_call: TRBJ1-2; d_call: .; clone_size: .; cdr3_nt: TGTGCCAGCAGTTCCGGACAGTCTAACTATGGCTACACCTTC; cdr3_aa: CASSSGQSNYGYTF
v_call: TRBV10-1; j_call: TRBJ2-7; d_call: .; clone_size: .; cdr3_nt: TGCGCCAGCAGTGATTTCGACGAGCAGTACTTC; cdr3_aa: CASSDFDEQYF
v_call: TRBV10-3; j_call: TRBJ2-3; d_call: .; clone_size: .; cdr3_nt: TGTGCCATCAGTGGCTCGACAGCTCAGGATACGCAGTATTTT; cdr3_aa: CAISGSTAQDTQYF
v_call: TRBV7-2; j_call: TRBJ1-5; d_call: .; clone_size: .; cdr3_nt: TGTGCCAGCAGCTTAGGCGGGGTCGAGCAGCCCCAGCATTTT; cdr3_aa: CASSLGGVEQPQHF
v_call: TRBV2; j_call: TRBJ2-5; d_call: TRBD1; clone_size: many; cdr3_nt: TGTGCCAGCAGCTCAGCCCGGGACAGACAAGAGACCCAGTACTTC; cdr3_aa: CASSSARDRQETQYF
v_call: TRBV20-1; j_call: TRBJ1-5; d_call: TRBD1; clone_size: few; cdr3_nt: TGCAGTGCCCGACGCGCCGGACAGGGCAATCAGCCCCAGCATTTT; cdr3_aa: CSARRAGQGNQPQHF
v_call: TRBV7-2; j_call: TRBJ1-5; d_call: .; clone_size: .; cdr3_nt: TGTGCCAGCAGCTTAGTAAGGGACTTAAGCAATCAGCCCCAGCATTTT; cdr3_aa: CASSLVRDLSNQPQHF
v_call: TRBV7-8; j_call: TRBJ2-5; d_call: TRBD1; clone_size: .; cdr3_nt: TGTGCCAGCAGCTTGTGGGGACAGGGAAGGGAGACCCAGTACTTC; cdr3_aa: CASSLWGQGRETQYF
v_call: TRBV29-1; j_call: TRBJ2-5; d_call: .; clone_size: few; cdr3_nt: TGCAGCGTTGCTTCAGGGGCGCAAGAGACCCAGTACTTC; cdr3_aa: CSVASGAQETQYF
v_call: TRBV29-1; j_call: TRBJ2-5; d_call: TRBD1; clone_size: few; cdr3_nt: TGCAGCGTTGAGTATGGGGCAGGGGGCGTTCAGACCCAGTACTTC; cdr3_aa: CSVEYGAGGVQTQYF
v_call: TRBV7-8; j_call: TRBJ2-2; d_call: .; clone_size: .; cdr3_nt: TGTGCCAGCAGCTTTGGGGCAGGGCACACCGGGGAGCTGTTTTTT; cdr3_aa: CASSFGAGHTGELFF
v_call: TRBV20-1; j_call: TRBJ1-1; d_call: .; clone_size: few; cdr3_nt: TGCAGTGCTAGGAGGCTGGGGGACACTGAAGCTTTCTTT; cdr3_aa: CSARRLGDTEAFF
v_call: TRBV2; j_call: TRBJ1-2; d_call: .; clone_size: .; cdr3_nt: TGTGCCAGCAGTGAATCCGCCTTCCGGCCGCTTAACTATGGCTACACCTTC; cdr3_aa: CASSESAFRPLNYGYTF
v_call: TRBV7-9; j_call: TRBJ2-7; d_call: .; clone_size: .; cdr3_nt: TGTGCCAGCAGCTTAGACCCGGGAATCGACGAGCAGTACTTC; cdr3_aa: CASSLDPGIDEQYF
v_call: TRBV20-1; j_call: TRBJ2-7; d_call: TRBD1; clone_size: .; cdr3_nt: TGCAGTGCTAGACAGGGGGCAAACTACGAGCAGTACTTC; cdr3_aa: CSARQGANYEQYF
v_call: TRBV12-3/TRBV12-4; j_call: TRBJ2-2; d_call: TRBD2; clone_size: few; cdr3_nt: TGTGCCAGCAGTTCCCCGACTAGCGCGAACACCGGGGAGCTGTTTTTT; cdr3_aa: CASSSPTSANTGELFF
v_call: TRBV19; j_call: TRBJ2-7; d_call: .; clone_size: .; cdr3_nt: TGTGCCAGTAGTATGGCCGGGAGTGTTTACGAGCAGTACTTC; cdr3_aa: CASSMAGSVYEQYF
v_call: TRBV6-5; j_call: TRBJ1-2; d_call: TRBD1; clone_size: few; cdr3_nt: TGTGCCAGCAGTCATACTCAGGGGGATGGCTACACCTTC; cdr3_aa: CASSHTQGDGYTF
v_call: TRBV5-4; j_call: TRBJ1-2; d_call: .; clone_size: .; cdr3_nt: TGTGCCAGCAGGCGACCGATGGGGCGCGGGTACACCTTC; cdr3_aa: CASRRPMGRGYTF
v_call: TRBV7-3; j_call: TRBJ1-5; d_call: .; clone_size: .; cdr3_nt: TGTGCCAGCAGCTTAACTCGGCCAGATCGAAACTACAATCAGCCCCAGCATTTT; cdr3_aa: CASSLTRPDRNYNQPQHF
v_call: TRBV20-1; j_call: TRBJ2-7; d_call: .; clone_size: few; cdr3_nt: TGCAGTGCTAGGCATCCGGGACGCTCCTACGAGCAGTACTTC; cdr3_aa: CSARHPGRSYEQYF
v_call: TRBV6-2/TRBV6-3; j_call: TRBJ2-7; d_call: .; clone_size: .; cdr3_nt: TGTGCCAGCAGTTACGGAGACGAGCAGTACTTC; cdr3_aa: CASSYGDEQYF
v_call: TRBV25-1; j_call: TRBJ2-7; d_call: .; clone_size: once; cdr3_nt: TGTGCCAGCAGTAAGCGGGCGGACTTCCACGAGCAGTACTTC; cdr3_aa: CASSKRADFHEQYF
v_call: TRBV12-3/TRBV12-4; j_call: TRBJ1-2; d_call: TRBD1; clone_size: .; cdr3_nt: TGTGCCAGCAGTATACAGGGGGGCGCGATAAGAGGCTACACCTTC; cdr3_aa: CASSIQGGAIRGYTF
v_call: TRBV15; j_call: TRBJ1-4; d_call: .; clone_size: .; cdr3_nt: TGTGCCACCAGCAGTACAGGAGAAAAACTGTTTTTT; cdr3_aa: CATSSTGEKLFF
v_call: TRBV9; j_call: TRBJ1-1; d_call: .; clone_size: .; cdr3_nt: TGTGCCAGCAGTGATGGCAGACAGAACACTGAAGCTTTCTTT; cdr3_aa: CASSDGRQNTEAFF
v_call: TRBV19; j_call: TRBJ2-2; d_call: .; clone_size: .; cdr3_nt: TGTGCCAGTAGTATAACTAGGTTGAACACCGGGGAGCTGTTTTTT; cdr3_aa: CASSITRLNTGELFF
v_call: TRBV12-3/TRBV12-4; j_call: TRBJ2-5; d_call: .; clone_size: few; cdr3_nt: TGTGCCAGCAGAGACGGGGCCCAAGAGACCCAGTACTTC; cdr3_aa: CASRDGAQETQYF
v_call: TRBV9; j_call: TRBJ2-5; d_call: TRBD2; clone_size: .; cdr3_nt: TGCGCCAGCAGCACCCTAGCGGAGGAAGAGACCCAGTACTTC; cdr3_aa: CASSTLAEEETQYF
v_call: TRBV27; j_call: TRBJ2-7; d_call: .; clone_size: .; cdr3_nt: TGTGCCAGCAGTTTTCCGGGGGAAGCCGAGCAGTACTTC; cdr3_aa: CASSFPGEAEQYF
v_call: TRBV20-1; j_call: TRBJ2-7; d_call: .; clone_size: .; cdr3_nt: TGCAGTGCTAGGGACAGATTCTACGAGCAGTACTTC; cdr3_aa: CSARDRFYEQYF
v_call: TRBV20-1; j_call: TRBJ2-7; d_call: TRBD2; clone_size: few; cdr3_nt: TGCAGTGCTAGCACTAGCGGGACCTACGAGCAGTACTTC; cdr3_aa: CSASTSGTYEQYF
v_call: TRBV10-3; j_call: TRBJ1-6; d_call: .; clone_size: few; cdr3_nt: TGTGCCATCAGCCGGGACGGACAGAATTCACCCCTCCACTTT; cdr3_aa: CAISRDGQNSPLHF
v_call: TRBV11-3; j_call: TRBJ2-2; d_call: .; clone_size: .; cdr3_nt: TGTGCCAGCAGCACCCGGGACATTAACACCGGGGAGCTGTTTTTT; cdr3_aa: CASSTRDINTGELFF
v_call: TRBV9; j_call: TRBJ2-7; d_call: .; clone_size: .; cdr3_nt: TGTGCCAGCAGTATAAGGAGGCAGGACTTC; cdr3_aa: CASSIRRQDF
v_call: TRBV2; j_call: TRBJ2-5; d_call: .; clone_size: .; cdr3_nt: TGTGCCAGCGGGGCAGGTCGCGGGGCCTACGGGGAGACCCAGTACTTC; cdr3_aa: CASGAGRGAYGETQYF